This T cell receptor (beta chain) was profiled in a study of blood T cell repertoires in COVID-19. CDR1 is MDHEN and CDR2 is SYDVKM in the germline V gene. This CDR3 has 15 amino acids. Trimming took off 4 bases at V and 3 bases at J, with 13 bases between the two ends. Clones were read by immunoSEQ multiplex PCR, and TCRdb kept only the in-frame ones, dropping some. This sample has more than 35,000 clones, with 70% to 90% found just once. This TCR derives from a human donor in a cohort sampled during active COVID-19. Sample: peripheral blood. The chain couples TRBV28 to TRBJ1-3; no clear D. CDR3 sequence: CASSSVSGLGNTIYF. The CDR3 DNA is TGTGCCAGCAGTTCTGTCAGTGGGCTTGGAAACACCATATATTTT.